The count of the clone carrying this T cell receptor beta chain is one. The record originates from a study of blood T cells in healthy people across ages. Germline CDR1 LGHNT, CDR2 FRNRAP. V lost 5 bases and J lost 1; bases outside the gene matches: 4. The CDR3 is 15 residues long. It was with a sample-barcoded 5' primer and a J-beta primer mix that a second PCR of roughly 6 to 12 cycles was run. Every cDNA was tagged by a template-switch adaptor with 12 random nucleotides. TCRdb reprocessed the 5' RACE reads with MiXCR, giving one entry per CDR3 protein. Among 780,000 or so distinct CDR3 sequences listed, roughly 50% were seen once.

The sequence was obtained from a man at least 80 years old in good health. The source material was blood. The rearrangement links TRBV12-5 to TRBJ2-5; 10 nucleotides align to TRBD2. CDR3 residues: CASGVGLASQETQYF. CDR3 nucleotide sequence: TGTGCTAGTGGTGTGGGACTAGCGAGCCAAGAGACCCAGTACTTC.